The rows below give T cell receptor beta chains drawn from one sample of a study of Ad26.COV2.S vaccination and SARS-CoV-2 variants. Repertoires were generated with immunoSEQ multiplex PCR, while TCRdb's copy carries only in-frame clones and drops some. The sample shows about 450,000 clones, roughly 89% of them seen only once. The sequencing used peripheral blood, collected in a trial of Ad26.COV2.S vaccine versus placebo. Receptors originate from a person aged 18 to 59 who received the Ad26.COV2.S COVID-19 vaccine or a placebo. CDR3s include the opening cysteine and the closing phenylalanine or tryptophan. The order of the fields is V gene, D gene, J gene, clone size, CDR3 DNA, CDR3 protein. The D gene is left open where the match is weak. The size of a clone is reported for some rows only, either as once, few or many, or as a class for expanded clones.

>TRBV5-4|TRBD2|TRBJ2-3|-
TGTGCCAGCAGCTTGTCCGCGGGAGTTGTAGATACGCAGTATTTT
CASSLSAGVVDTQYF
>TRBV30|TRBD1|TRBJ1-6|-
TGTGCCTGGGGTAGGGACAGGAATTCACCCCTCCACTTT
CAWGRDRNSPLHF
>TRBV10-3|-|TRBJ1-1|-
TGTGCCATCAGTGAAGTGGGGGCGGACACTGAAGCTTTCTTT
CAISEVGADTEAFF
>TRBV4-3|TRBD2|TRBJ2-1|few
TGCGCCAGCAGATTTGAGCGGGGGTCATACAATGAGCAGTTCTTC
CASRFERGSYNEQFF
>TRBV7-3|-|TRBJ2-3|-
TGTGCCAGCAGCGGGGGCCAAAAGAGGCAGTATTTT
CASSGGQKRQYF
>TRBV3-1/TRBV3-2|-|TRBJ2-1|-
TGTGCCAGCAGCCAAAGCTCTAGCGTGTCCTTGTACAATGAGCAGTTCTTC
CASSQSSSVSLYNEQFF
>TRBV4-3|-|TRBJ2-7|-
TGCGCCAGCGCTCCACGGGCGGGCCGCTCCTACGAGCAGTACTTC
CASAPRAGRSYEQYF
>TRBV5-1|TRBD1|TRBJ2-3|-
TGCGCCAGCAGCTTGTCCCCCGGGACAGGGATAACAGATACGCAGTATTTT
CASSLSPGTGITDTQYF
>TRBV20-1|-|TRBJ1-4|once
TGCAGTGCTGCAGGGGTAAAACTGTTTTTT
CSAAGVKLFF
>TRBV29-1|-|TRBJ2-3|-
TGCAGCGTTCCTGGGGCAACGCAGTATTTT
CSVPGATQYF
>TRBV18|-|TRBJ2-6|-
TGTGCCAGCTCCCCGACGGGAATCGGAGCTGGGGCCAACGTCCTGACTTTC
CASSPTGIGAGANVLTF
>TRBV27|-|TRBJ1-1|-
TGTGCCAGCAGTTGGAACGGGAACACTGAAGCTTTCTTT
CASSWNGNTEAFF
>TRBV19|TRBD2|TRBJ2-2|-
TGTGCCAGTAGCAAATCCCCCCTAGCGGGAGGCCTCACCGGGGAGCTGTTTTTT
CASSKSPLAGGLTGELFF
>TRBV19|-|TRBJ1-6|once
TGTGCCAGTAGTAATCTCAATTCACCCCTCCACTTT
CASSNLNSPLHF
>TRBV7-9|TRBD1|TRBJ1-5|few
TGTGCCAGCAGCTTAGAACAGGGGACGCCCCAGCATTTT
CASSLEQGTPQHF
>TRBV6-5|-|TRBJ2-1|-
TGTGCCAGCGGGCGGAGTGAGGGTAATGAGCAGTTCTTC
CASGRSEGNEQFF
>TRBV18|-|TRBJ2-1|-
TGTGCCAGCTCACCGGAGACCGGGGGCTGGGGTGAGCAGTTCTTC
CASSPETGGWGEQFF
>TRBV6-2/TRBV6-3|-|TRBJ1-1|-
TGTGCCAGCAGTGTACAGGGTTTACCCCTGGGAGCTTTCTTT
CASSVQGLPLGAFF
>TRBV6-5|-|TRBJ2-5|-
TGTGCCAGCAGTTACCGGGACCAAGAGACCCAGTACTTC
CASSYRDQETQYF
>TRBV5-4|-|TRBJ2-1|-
TGTGCCAGCAGCATTGACAGGTCGTTGTGGAATGAGCAGTTCTTC
CASSIDRSLWNEQFF
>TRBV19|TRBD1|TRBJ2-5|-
TGTGCCAGTAGTATAAACAGGGGGCGCGGAGAGACCCAGTACTTC
CASSINRGRGETQYF
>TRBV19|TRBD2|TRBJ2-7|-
TGTGCCAGTAGTATCCGGGGTAGCGGGGACTACGAGCAGTACTTC
CASSIRGSGDYEQYF
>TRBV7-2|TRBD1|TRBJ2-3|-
TGTGCCAGCAGCGACAGGGTACGGGTTTGGGATACGCAGTATTTT
CASSDRVRVWDTQYF
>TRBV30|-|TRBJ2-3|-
TGTGCCTGGAGTGTAGGGGTTAGTACTAGCACAGATACGCAGTATTTT
CAWSVGVSTSTDTQYF
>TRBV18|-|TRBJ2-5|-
TGTGCCAGCTCACCGAGTAGGAGCGGGCCCCAAGAGACCCAGTACTTC
CASSPSRSGPQETQYF
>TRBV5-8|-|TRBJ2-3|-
TGTGCCAGCAGCTTGAAGGGGGGTAGGGCAGGTCAAGATACGCAGTATTTT
CASSLKGGRAGQDTQYF
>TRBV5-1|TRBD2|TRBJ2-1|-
TGCGCCAGCAGCCTGACTAGCGGGGCCTACAATGAGCAGTTCTTC
CASSLTSGAYNEQFF
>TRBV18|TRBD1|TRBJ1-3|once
TGTGCCAGCTCACCAAGTACAGGGGGCGAGGACACCATATATTTT
CASSPSTGGEDTIYF
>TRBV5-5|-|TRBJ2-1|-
TGTGCCAGCAGCGTACAGGGCCTTGAGCAGTTCTTC
CASSVQGLEQFF
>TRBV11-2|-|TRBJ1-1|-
TGTGCCAGCAGCTTGCAACTCCAGTCAGGGGCTTTCTTT
CASSLQLQSGAFF
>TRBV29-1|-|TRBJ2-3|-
TGCAGCGGACGGACAGCTACTAGCACAGATACGCAGTATTTT
CSGRTATSTDTQYF
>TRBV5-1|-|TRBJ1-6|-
TGCGCCAGCAGCTTGAAGGGGGGCGTGGATTCACCCCTCCACTTT
CASSLKGGVDSPLHF
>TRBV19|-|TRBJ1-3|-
TGTGCCAGTATCGGCTCTGGAAACACCATATATTTT
CASIGSGNTIYF
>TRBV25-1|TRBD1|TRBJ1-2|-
TGTGCCAGCAGTGAGACAGGGACAACGACCTTTCTAGGCTACACCTTC
CASSETGTTTFLGYTF
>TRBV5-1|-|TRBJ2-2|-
TGCGCCAGCAGCTTGGCGGCAGAACGTTGGACCGGGGAGCTGTTTTTT
CASSLAAERWTGELFF
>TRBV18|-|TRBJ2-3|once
TGTGCCAGCTCACCGACCGGGAAATCGAGCACAGATACGCAGTATTTT
CASSPTGKSSTDTQYF
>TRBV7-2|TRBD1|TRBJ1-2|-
TGTGCCAGCAGCTTAAGCACCGGGACAGGGGCCTATGGCTACACCTTC
CASSLSTGTGAYGYTF
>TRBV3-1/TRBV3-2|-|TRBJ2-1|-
TGTGCCAGCAGCCAAACACGTCGGGGGAGGCAGTTCTTC
CASSQTRRGRQFF
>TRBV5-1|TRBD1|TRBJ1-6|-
TGCGCCAGCAGCTTGGACAGGGGGACGACGAATAATTCACCCCTCCACTTT
CASSLDRGTTNNSPLHF
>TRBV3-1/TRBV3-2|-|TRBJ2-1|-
TGTGCCAGCAGTGGCGGGGCTGACAATGAGCAGTTCTTC
CASSGGADNEQFF
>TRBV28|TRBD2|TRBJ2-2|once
TGTGCCAGCAGTTCTGTCGGGACTAGACATACCACCGGGGAGCTGTTTTTT
CASSSVGTRHTTGELFF
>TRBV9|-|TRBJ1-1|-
TGTGCCAGCAGCACCCACAGGGAAACTGAAGCTTTCTTT
CASSTHRETEAFF
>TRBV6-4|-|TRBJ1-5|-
TGTGCCAGCAGTTACAGGGTTGGGCAGCCCCAGCATTTT
CASSYRVGQPQHF
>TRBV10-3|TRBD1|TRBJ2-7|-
TGTGCCATCACGCCGACAGGGAGCTCCTACGAGCAGTACTTC
CAITPTGSSYEQYF
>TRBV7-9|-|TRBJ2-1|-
TGTGCCAGCAGCTCGCGTGACGTCTCGATCCAGTTCTTC
CASSSRDVSIQFF
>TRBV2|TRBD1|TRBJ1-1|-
TGTGCCAGCAGTGATCACAGGACAGGAAAAGCTTTCTTT
CASSDHRTGKAFF
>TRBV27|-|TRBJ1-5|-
TGTGCCAGCAGTTCACAGAATCAGCCCCAGCATTTT
CASSSQNQPQHF
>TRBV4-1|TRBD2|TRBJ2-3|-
TGCGCCAGCAGCCTCCAAGGGCAAGCGGGAGGTAAAGATACGCAGTATTTT
CASSLQGQAGGKDTQYF